The 21 T cell receptor beta chains listed next were all sequenced from one sample in a study of blood T cell repertoires in COVID-19. Assay: immunoSEQ multiplex PCR; the TCRdb copy retains only in-frame clones and omits some. The sample yields 200,000 to 300,000 clones, about 87% seen once. Sequenced sample: peripheral blood. The receptors stem from a woman between 55 and 75 years old with COVID-19, enrolled during active disease.

The rearrangement joins TRBV6-1 to TRBJ2-1, with D tentatively TRBD2 (6 bases). The V end lost 2 bases, the J end lost 5 bases, and 7 bases lay between the germline ends. The CDR3 loop spans 13 amino acids. Germline V gene sequence: CDR1 MNHNS, CDR2 SASEGT. CDR3 residues: CASSESGDNEQFF. In nucleotides, the CDR3 is TGTGCCAGCAGTGAATCGGGGGACAATGAGCAGTTCTTC.

The chain combines TRBV7-3 with TRBJ2-7, with D tentatively TRBD2 (6 bases). The germline V gene has CDR1 SGHTA and CDR2 FQGTGA. The CDR3 is 13 amino acids. The V and J ends lost 6 bases and 2 bases respectively, with 11 bases between them. CDR3 in amino acids: CASSPPGAYEQYF. CDR3 nucleotides: TGTGCCAGCAGTCCCCCGGGGGCCTACGAGCAGTACTTC.

The CDR3 protein is CASSPRSKGDTIYF. CDR3 DNA: TGTGCCAGCTCACCACGGTCCAAGGGAGACACCATATATTTT. This chain links TRBV18 with TRBJ1-3; D gene unclear. Germline values: CDR1 KGHSH, CDR2 LQKENI. The germline V and J ends were trimmed by 1 base and 8 bases, with 12 bases remaining between them. The CDR3 loop spans 14 amino acids. Using reference TRBV18 and TRBJ1-3 for the parts outside the CDR3, the full variable domain is NAGVMQNPRHLVRRRGQEARLRCSPMKGHSHVYWYRQLPEEGLKFMVYLQKENIIDESGMPKERFSAEFPKEGPSILRIQQVVRGDSAAYFCASSPRSKGDTIYFGEGSWLTVV.

This clone was seen once. J is TRBJ1-2 and V is TRBV9; weak D call: TRBD1 (5 bases). V lost 0 bases to trimming and J lost 8 bases, with 11 bases between them. Germline values: CDR1 SGDLS, CDR2 YYNGEE. The CDR3 sequence is 13 residues long. The DNA for the CDR3 is TGTGCCAGCAGCGTAGAAGGGGTTGTCGGCTACACCTTC. The encoded protein is CASSVEGVVGYTF.

In DNA, the CDR3 is TGCGCCAGCAGCTTGGACGGGGGGTCTGGCTATGGCTACACCTTC. Residues: CASSLDGGSGYGYTF. V is TRBV5-1 and J is TRBJ1-2, with D possibly being TRBD1 (5 bases). CDR3 size: 15 residues. V was pared by 0 bases and J by 4 bases, with 13 bases between. CDR1 and CDR2 (germline): SGHRS, YFSETQ. The full variable domain, with the rest looked up from reference TRBV5-1 and TRBJ1-2, is KAGVTQTPRYLIKTRGQQVTLSCSPISGHRSVSWYQQTPGQGLQFLFEYFSETQRNKGNFPGRFSGRQFSNSRSEMNVSTLELGDSALYLCASSLDGGSGYGYTFGSGTRLTVV.

This rearrangement joins TRBV5-1 to TRBJ2-7, with D possibly matching TRBD2 (6 bases). The CDR3 is 16 amino acids. V was cut by 4 bases and J by 2 bases, with 19 bases left in between. Germline V lookup: CDR1 SGHRS, CDR2 YFSETQ. The CDR3 DNA sequence: TGCGCCAGCAGCCCCCTCCCGGTGGGGGGTCCCTACGAGCAGTACTTC. Translating gives CASSPLPVGGPYEQYF.

This rearrangement joins TRBV5-1 to TRBJ2-7; 7 bases fit TRBD1. Per the germline V gene, CDR1 is SGHRS and CDR2 is YFSETQ. Trimming cost V 0 bases and J 0 bases; bases outside gene matches: 3. CDR3 length: 15 residues. The CDR3 spells CASSLGQGISYEQYF. CDR3 nucleotides: TGCGCCAGCAGCTTGGGACAGGGTATCTCCTACGAGCAGTACTTC.

For the CDR3, the DNA is TGTGCCAGCAGCTTAAAAGGCTCGGGAGTCGGCTATGGCTACACCTTC. This sequence encodes CASSLKGSGVGYGYTF. The gene calls are TRBV5-6 and TRBJ1-2; D not resolved. The V gene lost 2 bases and the J gene lost 4 bases, with 18 bases spanning the gap. CDR3 length: 16 residues. Germline V gene sequence: CDR1 SGHDT, CDR2 YYEEEE.

This clone was recorded only once. This chain joins TRBV7-8 and TRBJ2-1; 9 bases agree with TRBD1. This CDR3 spans 16 amino acids. The germline V gene has CDR1 SGHVS and CDR2 FQNEAQ. V dropped 4 bases and J dropped 2; count of bases not matched to a gene: 6. CDR3 DNA sequence: TGTGCCAGCAGCTCGCCGGGACAGGGAGCCTACAATGAGCAGTTCTTC. Translating gives CASSSPGQGAYNEQFF.

The V and J genes are TRBV7-3 and TRBJ2-2, with 9 bases lining up with TRBD1. The CDR3 consists of 15 residues. V lost 4 bases, J lost 6 bases, and 6 bases stayed unmatched. The germline V gene encodes CDR1 SGHTA and CDR2 FQGTGA. For the CDR3, the DNA is TGTGCCAGCAGCTCGGGGACAGGGCTCTCCGGGGAGCTGTTTTTT. It translates to CASSSGTGLSGELFF.

The chain employs TRBV3-1 (or the pseudogene TRBV3-2) and TRBJ1-1; D may be TRBD1 (6 bases). This CDR3 is built from 12 residues. The germline V and J ends were trimmed by 2 bases and 6 bases, with 7 bases remaining between them. Germline V gene sequence: CDR1 LGHDT, CDR2 YNNKEL (reference sequence). The CDR3 sequence is CASSQRTAEAFF. Written as DNA, the CDR3 is TGTGCCAGCAGCCAACGGACAGCTGAAGCTTTCTTT.

The rearrangement uses TRBV27 and TRBJ2-1, with 7 nucleotides matching TRBD1. With 6 bases clipped from V and 4 bases from J, the junction kept 6 bases outside the gene matches. This CDR3 contains 14 residues. Germline CDR1 is MNHEY and CDR2 is SMNVEV (reference sequence). In DNA form, the CDR3 reads TGTGCCAGCAGCCCTGGGACAGAATACAATGAGCAGTTCTTC. Its translation is CASSPGTEYNEQFF.

The genes are TRBV5-1 and TRBJ2-2, with TRBD1 as a possible D gene (5 bases). Germline V gene data show CDR1 as SGHRS and CDR2 as YFSETQ. V was clipped by 0 bases and J by 6 bases, with 12 bases between them. This CDR3 contains 15 residues. In DNA form, the CDR3 reads TGCGCCAGCAGCTTGGACGCAGGGTCACCCGGGGAGCTGTTTTTT. Translating it yields CASSLDAGSPGELFF.

V and J are TRBV28 and TRBJ1-2; D is undetermined. The V gene's germline CDR1 is MDHEN and CDR2 SYDVKM. V lost 6 bases to trimming and J lost 8 bases, with 16 bases between them. The CDR3 length is 13 residues. CDR3 sequence (DNA): TGTGCCAGCAGCTGGAACAGTCGCGTCGGCTACACCTTC. The encoded protein is CASSWNSRVGYTF.

The chain carries TRBV10-3 and TRBJ2-2; TRBD2 aligns across 10 bases. The germline gives CDR1 ENHRY, CDR2 SYGVKD. J was trimmed by 2 bases and V by 4 bases; bases with no gene match: 7. The CDR3 is 17 amino acids. The CDR3 reads CAISVASGSVNTGELFF. DNA for the CDR3: TGTGCCATCAGTGTCGCTAGCGGGAGTGTAAACACCGGGGAGCTGTTTTTT.

The chain couples TRBV29-1 to TRBJ2-7; D might be TRBD2 (5 bases). Trimming cost V 4 bases and J 2 bases, with 9 bases left between them. Germline loops: CDR1 SQVTM, CDR2 ANQGSEA. CDR3 length: 12 amino acids. CDR3 sequence reads: CSVADGTYEQYF. As DNA, the CDR3 is TGCAGCGTTGCGGACGGGACCTACGAGCAGTACTTC.

The chain has TRBV27 and TRBJ2-1; no reliable D call. Germline CDR1 MNHEY, CDR2 SMNVEV (reference sequence). The V and J ends lost 5 bases and 2 bases respectively, with 16 bases between them. The CDR3 covers 16 residues. Written as DNA, the CDR3 is TGTGCCAGCAGTCCCCCGACTGTTACCACCTACAATGAGCAGTTCTTC. Protein: CASSPPTVTTYNEQFF.

The chain uses TRBV27 and TRBJ2-2; 8 positions match TRBD1. The CDR3 is made up of 17 amino acids. Looked up from germline, CDR1 is MNHEY and CDR2 is SMNVEV (reference sequence). V trimming: 4 bases; J trimming: 5 bases; junction bases outside the gene matches: 12. The CDR3 nucleotides are TGTGCCAGCAGTTCCGGCAGGGGGCGAGGGGCGACCGGGGAGCTGTTTTTT. Amino acids: CASSSGRGRGATGELFF.

The chain joins TRBV13 to TRBJ1-4; D call uncertain. The CDR3 is made up of 14 amino acids. CDR1 and CDR2 (germline): PRHDT, FYEKMQ (reference sequence). Trimming stripped 1 base from V and 7 bases from J, with 10 bases between. The CDR3 bases are TGTGCCAGCAGCTTAGTTGCGGGGAGTGAAAAACTGTTTTTT. It translates to CASSLVAGSEKLFF.

The CDR3 loop reads CASSYRTGSYEQYF. The CDR3 nucleotides read TGTGCCAGCAGTTACCGGACAGGGTCCTACGAGCAGTACTTC. The chain couples TRBV6-6 to TRBJ2-7, with 8 bases fitting TRBD1. Per the germline V gene, CDR1 is MNHNY and CDR2 is SVGAGI (reference sequence). This CDR3 is 14 amino acids long. V dropped 2 bases and J dropped 1; count of bases not matched to a gene: 1.

This clone was detected only a few times. The V and J genes are TRBV9 and TRBJ2-3, with D tentatively TRBD1 (6 bases). Trimming removed 0 bases from V and 4 bases from J, with 12 bases in between. CDR3 length: 15 amino acids. CDR1 and CDR2 (germline): SGDLS, YYNGEE. The CDR3 here is CASSVGGRVADTQYF. CDR3 DNA sequence: TGTGCCAGCAGCGTAGGGGGGCGGGTGGCAGATACGCAGTATTTT.